A selection of T cell receptor beta chains follows, all from one sample in a study of blood T cell repertoires in COVID-19. Produced via immunoSEQ multiplex PCR; TCRdb's table is partial and in-frame only. Of under 300,000 clones detected, over 75% appear once; the ten largest clones hold 1.5% to 2%. Sample: peripheral blood. All receptors come from a young man who had recovered from COVID-19. CDR3s include the opening cysteine and the closing phenylalanine or tryptophan. A row's size may be missing; if present it is once, few, many or a size class.

TRBV6-5,.,TRBJ2-7,CASSYRDRGGYEQYF
TRBV10-3,.,TRBJ2-1,CAISLSEGSAVNEQFF
TRBV2,.,TRBJ2-7,CAQQQDRSYEQYF
TRBV12-3/TRBV12-4,many,TRBJ2-4,CASSSLTGIQYF
TRBV18,few,TRBJ1-2,CASSRIEGNYGYTF
TRBV7-9,.,TRBJ1-1,CASSARGQGAGTEAFF
TRBV10-3,.,TRBJ1-5,CAISDNPGSNQPQHF
TRBV10-3,.,TRBJ1-2,CASQTGESNYGYTF
TRBV19,.,TRBJ1-5,CASREQEINQPQHF
TRBV7-2,once,TRBJ2-3,CASSLGQSTDTQYF
TRBV5-4,.,TRBJ1-2,CASSSGRINYGYTF
TRBV10-2,.,TRBJ1-6,CASSGTVNSPLHF
TRBV6-5,.,TRBJ2-5,CASSRTGPFQETQYF
TRBV19,.,TRBJ2-1,CASSLQGGSYNEQFF
TRBV11-3,.,TRBJ2-2,CASSLGRQGRSNTGELFF
TRBV5-4,few,TRBJ2-3,CASSVKRGGRTDTQYF
TRBV19,few,TRBJ1-1,CASSIRGLMNTEAFF
TRBV7-3,.,TRBJ2-6,CASSSRGDMDSGANVLTF
TRBV10-3,.,TRBJ1-3,CAISESRVLNTIYF
TRBV27,.,TRBJ2-1,CASHGAVDEQFF
TRBV7-9,.,TRBJ2-5,CASTESGTGTWLQETQYF
TRBV3-1/TRBV3-2,.,TRBJ1-1,CASSQEIHREAFF
TRBV11-3,.,TRBJ2-3,CASSRGSDGHPYF
TRBV19,.,TRBJ2-5,CASSIVRDRGETQYF
TRBV9,few,TRBJ2-5,CASSPTGQETQYF
TRBV5-1,once,TRBJ2-5,CASSLSGGAGETQYF
TRBV7-9,.,TRBJ1-1,CASSVGGRADTEAFF
TRBV5-8,.,TRBJ2-3,CAEKAFGDTQYF